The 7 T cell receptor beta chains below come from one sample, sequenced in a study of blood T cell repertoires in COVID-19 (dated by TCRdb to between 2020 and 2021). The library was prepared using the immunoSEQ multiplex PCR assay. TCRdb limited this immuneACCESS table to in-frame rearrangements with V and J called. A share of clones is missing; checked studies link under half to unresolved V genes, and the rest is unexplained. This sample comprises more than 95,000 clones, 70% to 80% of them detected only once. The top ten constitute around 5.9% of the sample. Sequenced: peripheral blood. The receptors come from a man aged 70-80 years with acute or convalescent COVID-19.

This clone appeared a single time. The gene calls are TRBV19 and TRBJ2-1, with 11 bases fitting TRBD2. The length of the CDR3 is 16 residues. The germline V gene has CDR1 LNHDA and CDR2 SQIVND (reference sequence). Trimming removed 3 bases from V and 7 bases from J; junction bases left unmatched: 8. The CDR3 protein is CASSIILAGVRNEQFF. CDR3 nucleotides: TGTGCCAGTAGTATCATACTAGCGGGAGTGAGGAATGAGCAGTTCTTC.

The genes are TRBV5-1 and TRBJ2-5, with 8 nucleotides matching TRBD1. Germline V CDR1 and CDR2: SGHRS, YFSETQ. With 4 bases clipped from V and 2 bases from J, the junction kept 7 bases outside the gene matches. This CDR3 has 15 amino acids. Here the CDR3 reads CASSPTNRGQETQYF. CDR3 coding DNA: TGCGCCAGCAGCCCTACCAACAGGGGGCAAGAGACCCAGTACTTC.

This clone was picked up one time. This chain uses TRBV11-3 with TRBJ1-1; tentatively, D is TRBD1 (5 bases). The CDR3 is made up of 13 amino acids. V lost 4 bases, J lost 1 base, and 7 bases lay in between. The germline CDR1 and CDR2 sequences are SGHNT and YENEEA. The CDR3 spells CASSSTANTEAFF. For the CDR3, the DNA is TGTGCCAGCAGCTCGACAGCGAACACTGAAGCTTTCTTT.

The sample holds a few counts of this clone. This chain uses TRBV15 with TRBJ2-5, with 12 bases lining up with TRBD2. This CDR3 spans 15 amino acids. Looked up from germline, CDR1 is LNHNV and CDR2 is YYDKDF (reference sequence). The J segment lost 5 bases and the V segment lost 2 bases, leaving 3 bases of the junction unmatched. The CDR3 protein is CATSRSSGGGETQYF. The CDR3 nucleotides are TGTGCCACCAGCAGATCTAGCGGGGGGGGTGAGACCCAGTACTTC. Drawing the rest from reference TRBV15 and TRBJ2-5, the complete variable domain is DAMVIQNPRYQVTQFGKPVTLSCSQTLNHNVMYWYQQKSSQAPKLLFHYYDKDFNNEADTPDNFQSRRPNTSFCFLDIRSPGLGDTAMYLCATSRSSGGGETQYFGPGTRLLVL.

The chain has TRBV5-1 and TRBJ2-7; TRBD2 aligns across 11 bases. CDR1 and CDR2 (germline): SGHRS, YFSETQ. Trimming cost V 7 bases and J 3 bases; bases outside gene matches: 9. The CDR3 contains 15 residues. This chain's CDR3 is CASGIAGGMDYEQYF. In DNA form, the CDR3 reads TGCGCCAGCGGGATAGCGGGAGGGATGGACTACGAGCAGTACTTC.

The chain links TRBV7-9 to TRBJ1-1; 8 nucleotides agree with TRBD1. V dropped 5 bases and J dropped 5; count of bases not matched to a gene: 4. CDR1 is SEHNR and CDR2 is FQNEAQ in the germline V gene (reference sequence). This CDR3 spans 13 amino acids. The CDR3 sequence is CASSQGAGTEAFF. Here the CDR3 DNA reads TGTGCCAGCAGCCAGGGGGCTGGAACTGAAGCTTTCTTT.

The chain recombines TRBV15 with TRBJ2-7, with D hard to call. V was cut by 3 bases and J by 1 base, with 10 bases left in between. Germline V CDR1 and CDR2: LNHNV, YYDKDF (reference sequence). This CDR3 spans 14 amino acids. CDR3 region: CATSSLFLSYEQYF. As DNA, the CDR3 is TGTGCCACCAGCAGCTTGTTCCTGTCCTACGAGCAGTACTTC. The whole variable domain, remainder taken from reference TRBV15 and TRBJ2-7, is DAMVIQNPRYQVTQFGKPVTLSCSQTLNHNVMYWYQQKSSQAPKLLFHYYDKDFNNEADTPDNFQSRRPNTSFCFLDIRSPGLGDTAMYLCATSSLFLSYEQYFGPGTRLTVT.